This T cell receptor (beta chain) was captured in a study of T cell responses to AZD1222 COVID-19 vaccine. Sequencing was performed with immunoSEQ multiplex PCR; in TCRdb, only in-frame clones are kept and a portion is missing. The sample lists 66,000 or so clones, roughly 90% occurring once. The receptor's source is an adult in good health. This specimen was peripheral blood, taken on day 0 of AZD1222 vaccination.

CDR3 in DNA: TGTGCCAGCAGCTTGGGGGACAGGGAAGTGAGATACAATGAGCAGTTCTTC. Protein: CASSLGDREVRYNEQFF. The rearrangement uses TRBV5-4 and TRBJ2-1; 9 positions match TRBD1. The junction had 8 bases not matched to a gene; V was cut back by 0 bases and J by 4 bases. The germline V gene has CDR1 SGHNT and CDR2 YYREEE (reference sequence). CDR3 length: 17 residues.